What follows describes a single T cell receptor (beta chain). This record belongs to a study of blood T cell repertoires in COVID-19. Study in general: The United States, Italy and Spain supplied acute and convalescent COVID-19 samples.

Data came from immunoSEQ multiplex PCR; TCRdb stores just in-frame clones and leaves some out. Altogether about 68,000 clones are present, 65% to 90% being singletons, with the ten largest covering approximately 23%. The source is a man between 45 and 60 years old with acute or convalescent COVID-19. Sequenced: peripheral blood.

The CDR3 loop reads CASSQLTTNTGELFF. Here the CDR3 DNA reads TGCGCCAGCAGCCAGCTTACTACGAACACCGGGGAGCTGTTTTTT. The V and J genes are TRBV4-1 and TRBJ2-2; D gene ambiguous. Germline CDR1 reads MGHRA; CDR2 reads YSYEKL. With 3 bases removed from V and 0 bases from J, the gap between germline ends came to 8 bases. The CDR3 has 15 residues.